The rows below give T cell receptor beta chains drawn from one sample of a study of blood T cell repertoires in COVID-19. TCRdb keeps only in-frame clones here, not all; method: immunoSEQ multiplex PCR. The sample has about 260,000 clones, roughly nine tenths seen once; the top ten hold over 7.5%. Sequencing input: peripheral blood. The receptors derive from a man aged 40-50 years who had recovered from COVID-19. Both conserved end residues are part of each CDR3. A D gene is named only where the DNA matches it firmly. The size field is filled for only some rows; it gives once, few, many or a size class.

>-|TRBV9|TRBJ2-2|TRBD1
TGTGCCAGCAGCGTACAGGGGGCCCCCGGGGAGCTGTTTTTT
CASSVQGAPGELFF
>-|TRBV13|TRBJ2-1|-
TGTGCCAGCAGCTTAATCGTGCAGGGAAAGGGCGGTGAGCAGTTCTTC
CASSLIVQGKGGEQFF
>-|TRBV2|TRBJ2-3|TRBD2
TGTGCCAGCAGCCCCTTAGGGGAAACCGGGACTAGCGGGGAGGTGGCGCAGTATTTT
CASSPLGETGTSGEVAQYF
>-|TRBV27|TRBJ2-5|-
TGTGCCAGCAGTCCCCTGACGGGGTCCCCCGACCCCAAAGAGACCCAGTACTTC
CASSPLTGSPDPKETQYF
>once|TRBV30|TRBJ2-7|TRBD2
TGTGCCTGGGCGGGTTTAGCGGGAAACTCCTACGAGCAGTACTTC
CAWAGLAGNSYEQYF
>-|TRBV11-2|TRBJ1-4|TRBD1
TGTGCCAGCAGCTTGACCGGGACAGGGGTTCCTGAAAAACTGTTTTTT
CASSLTGTGVPEKLFF
>-|TRBV7-2|TRBJ1-1|-
TGTGCCAGCAGCTTAGGGGGGCATACTGAAGCTTTCTTT
CASSLGGHTEAFF
>-|TRBV11-3|TRBJ2-1|-
TGTGCCAGCAGCTTAGGGGGGCATGAGCAGTTCTTC
CASSLGGHEQFF
>once|TRBV3-1/TRBV3-2|TRBJ2-1|-
TGTGCCAGCAGCCAATCGGGTGCTGAGCAGTTCTTC
CASSQSGAEQFF
>-|TRBV2|TRBJ2-3|-
TGTGCCAGCGCCCCCCCTAGAGGGAGCACAGATACGCAGTATTTT
CASAPPRGSTDTQYF
>-|TRBV24-1|TRBJ2-2|TRBD2
TGTGCCACCAGTGGTCCGGGACTAGCGGCAGGAAACACCGGGGAGCTGTTTTTT
CATSGPGLAAGNTGELFF
>once|TRBV27|TRBJ2-7|TRBD1
TGTGCCAGCAGTTTCGGGACAGGTTCGTCCGAGCAGTACTTC
CASSFGTGSSEQYF
>-|TRBV27|TRBJ1-4|TRBD1
TGTGCCAGCAGGCCCCTTTGGACAGGGGGCGAAAAACTGTTTTTT
CASRPLWTGGEKLFF
>-|TRBV7-7|TRBJ2-2|-
TGTGCCAGCAGCTTAAGCGCCAGAGGGACCGGGGAGCTGTTTTTT
CASSLSARGTGELFF
>-|TRBV13|TRBJ1-4|-
TGTGCCAGCAGCTTAGGGTCAGGGGCCGAGGAAAAACTGTTTTTT
CASSLGSGAEEKLFF
>-|TRBV3-1/TRBV3-2|TRBJ1-1|-
TGTGCCAGCAGCCCGCGGGACGCCATGGGAGAAGCTTTCTTT
CASSPRDAMGEAFF
>-|TRBV9|TRBJ2-5|TRBD2
TGTGCCAGCAGCGCCGGACTAGCGGGAGTATCGGAGACCCAGTACTTC
CASSAGLAGVSETQYF
>once|TRBV6-2/TRBV6-3|TRBJ2-1|-
TGTGCCAGCAGTTACCTAGGACTGTCCTCATTATGGGTTGGTGAGCAGTTCTTC
CASSYLGLSSLWVGEQFF
>once|TRBV7-2|TRBJ1-1|TRBD1
TGTGCCAGCAGGATCAGGGGGCGAGTGACTGAAGCTTTCTTT
CASRIRGRVTEAFF
>-|TRBV5-5|TRBJ1-1|-
TGTGCCAGCAGCTTGCAACCGGGGAACACTGAAGCTTTCTTT
CASSLQPGNTEAFF
>-|TRBV10-3|TRBJ1-2|-
TGTGCCATCAGTCCTTCGCGGGGGGGATATATGGACTACACCTTC
CAISPSRGGYMDYTF
>-|TRBV7-2|TRBJ1-5|TRBD1
TGTGCCAGCAGCTTTACGCCGGGACAGGGCGATCAGCCCCAGCATTTT
CASSFTPGQGDQPQHF
>-|TRBV9|TRBJ2-5|TRBD2
TGTGCCAGCAGCGTAGGGGGACTAGTGGAGACCCAGTACTTC
CASSVGGLVETQYF
>few|TRBV6-5|TRBJ2-1|-
TGTGCCAGCACCCTAGGATCAGTACTCGAGCAGTTCTTC
CASTLGSVLEQFF
>-|TRBV5-4|TRBJ2-5|TRBD1
TGTGCCAGCAGCTTGGGGCGGGACAGGGAAGAGACCCAGTACTTC
CASSLGRDREETQYF
>once|TRBV18|TRBJ1-1|-
TGTGCCAGCTCACCCGTGGGTAGCATGAACACTGAAGCTTTCTTT
CASSPVGSMNTEAFF
>once|TRBV7-9|TRBJ1-2|TRBD1
TGTGCCAGCAGCTTGGGACAGCTCTATGGCTACACCTTC
CASSLGQLYGYTF
>-|TRBV2|TRBJ2-5|TRBD2
TGTGCCAGCAGTCCCCGACTAGCGGGGGCCTCGATACGGCAAGAGACCCAGTACTTC
CASSPRLAGASIRQETQYF
>-|TRBV19|TRBJ2-7|-
TGTGCCAGTAGTACCGGAGTCAGGGTGAGGGAGCAGTACTTC
CASSTGVRVREQYF
>-|TRBV5-1|TRBJ1-2|TRBD1
TGCGCCAGCAGCTTGGGACAGGGTACTTCTTCCTATGGCTACACCTTC
CASSLGQGTSSYGYTF
>-|TRBV10-1|TRBJ2-3|-
TGCGCCAGCAGTGAGCTAGATACGCAGTATTTT
CASSELDTQYF
>-|TRBV11-2|TRBJ1-2|-
TGTGCCAGCAGCTTGGGGGGAGGGGTCCGGTATGGCTACACCTTC
CASSLGGGVRYGYTF
>-|TRBV19|TRBJ2-7|TRBD1
TGTGCCAGTAGTACCGGGACAGGGAGAAACTACGAGCAGTACTTC
CASSTGTGRNYEQYF
>-|TRBV6-6|TRBJ2-7|TRBD1
TGTGCCAGCAAAGTCCCAGGGGGCGTTTACGAGCAGTACTTC
CASKVPGGVYEQYF
>-|TRBV5-1|TRBJ2-3|TRBD2
TGCGCCAGCAGCCCCGACTCTAGCGGGGGATGGGGTACGCAGTATTTT
CASSPDSSGGWGTQYF
>-|TRBV18|TRBJ1-1|-
TGTGCCAGCTCACCCCTAAGATTAGAGGCCACTGAAGCTTTCTTT
CASSPLRLEATEAFF
>-|TRBV28|TRBJ2-7|TRBD1
TGTGCCAGCAGTTTAACCGGGACAGCCCGCTACGAGCAGTACTTC
CASSLTGTARYEQYF
>-|TRBV15|TRBJ2-4|TRBD1
TGTGCCACCAGCAGAGGGGGGACAGGGAATTACAAAAACATTCAGTACTTC
CATSRGGTGNYKNIQYF
>-|TRBV30|TRBJ1-2|-
TGTGCCTGGAGTAACCTAAGGGGCGCTTCCAACTACACCTTC
CAWSNLRGASNYTF
>-|TRBV12-3/TRBV12-4|TRBJ2-5|-
TGTGCCAGCAGTTGGTCCCGGGAGACCCAGTACTTC
CASSWSRETQYF
>-|TRBV13|TRBJ2-2|-
TGTGCCAGCAGCCCCGGGGGTATCGGGGAGCTGTTTTTT
CASSPGGIGELFF
>-|TRBV10-3|TRBJ2-3|TRBD2
TGTGCCCTTAGCCGGGGGGGCACAGATACGCAGTATTTT
CALSRGGTDTQYF
>-|TRBV19|TRBJ2-1|-
TGTGCCAGTAGTATGAGAAATGAGCAGTTCTTC
CASSMRNEQFF
>-|TRBV7-3|TRBJ1-2|-
TGTGCCAGCAGCCCAGTCGGGACACTCTATGGCTACACCTTC
CASSPVGTLYGYTF
>-|TRBV20-1|TRBJ2-7|TRBD2
TGCAGTGCTAGTGCTCCCAGCGGGAGTTCGGTGCAGTACTTC
CSASAPSGSSVQYF
>-|TRBV27|TRBJ2-2|-
TGTGCCAGCACCCCCCAGCGGAGCTTCACCGGGGAGCTGTTTTTT
CASTPQRSFTGELFF
>-|TRBV7-4|TRBJ2-3|-
TGTGCCAGCAGCTTATGGGCTAGCAAATGCACAGATACGCAGTATTTT
CASSLWASKCTDTQYF
>-|TRBV7-2|TRBJ1-5|-
TGTGCCAGCAGCTTAGCCGTACTCCAGCCCCAGCATTTT
CASSLAVLQPQHF
>-|TRBV15|TRBJ2-3|TRBD2
TGTGCCACCAGCCGGACTAGCGGGGGGGTAGATACGCAGTATTTT
CATSRTSGGVDTQYF
>-|TRBV5-4|TRBJ2-7|-
TGTGCCAGCAGCTTCGACAGCTCCTACGAGCAGTACTTC
CASSFDSSYEQYF
>-|TRBV5-6|TRBJ1-2|TRBD1
TGTGCCAGCAGCTTGGTGGGACAGGAGATATATGGCTACACCTTC
CASSLVGQEIYGYTF
>-|TRBV11-2|TRBJ1-4|TRBD1
TGTGCCAGCAGCTTAGAAGGGGCAGGGGGAAAACTGTTTTTT
CASSLEGAGGKLFF